The 15 T cell receptor beta chains below come from one sample, sequenced in a study of shared clonotypes between healthy human individuals. Sequenced by immunoSEQ multiplex PCR; TCRdb stores in-frame clones only, minus some. The table records nearly 1,000,000 clones, less than 85% of them present only once. Sample: memory CD4+ T cells sorted from blood. Specified subset: CD45RA-negative fraction. These receptors all come from a man aged 18 to 29 in good health.

The CDR3, as DNA: TGCGCCAGCAGCCGGGACAGGGGTAGCGGGGAGACCCAGTACTTC. As protein: CASSRDRGSGETQYF. The chain has TRBV5-1 and TRBJ2-5; 10 bases agree with TRBD1. The germline V gene has CDR1 SGHRS and CDR2 YFSETQ. Trimming cost V 4 bases and J 5 bases; bases outside gene matches: 8. The CDR3 extends over 15 amino acids.

Remarks on this clone: Other DNA sequences from this sample encode an identical CDR3 as well. This rearrangement joins TRBV19 to TRBJ2-5; 8 bases map to TRBD1. The CDR3 consists of 14 residues. Germline CDR1 and CDR2: LNHDA and SQIVND (reference sequence). With 2 bases clipped from V and 4 bases from J, the junction kept 3 bases outside the gene matches. The CDR3 spells CASSITGGGETQYF. CDR3 nucleotides: TGTGCCAGTAGTATAACAGGGGGTGGAGAGACCCAGTACTTC.

V usage is TRBV4-1 and J usage is TRBJ2-2; D perhaps matches TRBD1 (6 bases). Trimming left V 2 bases short and J 7 bases short, with 11 bases between. The CDR3 covers 14 residues. The germline CDR1 and CDR2 sequences are MGHRA and YSYEKL. The CDR3 nucleotides read TGCGCCAGCAGCCAAAGACAGGATTTCGGGGAGCTGTTTTTT. Translated, it gives CASSQRQDFGELFF.

The V call is TRBV2, the J call TRBJ1-2; D may be TRBD1 (5 bases). Germline values: CDR1 SNHLY, CDR2 FYNNEI. CDR3 size: 13 residues. V lost 6 bases, J lost 3 bases, and 11 bases lay in between. This chain's CDR3 is CASSAGWDYGYTF. CDR3 DNA sequence: TGTGCCAGCAGCGCAGGGTGGGACTATGGCTACACCTTC.

This clone came up a few times. This chain connects TRBV30 to TRBJ1-1, with D uncertain. V lost 3 bases and J 0 bases, leaving 8 bases between the germline ends. The CDR3 covers 13 residues. The germline CDR1 and CDR2 sequences are GTSNPN and SVGIG (reference sequence). The CDR3 spells CAWSSHMNTEAFF. The CDR3 DNA sequence: TGTGCCTGGAGCAGTCACATGAACACTGAAGCTTTCTTT.

In its sample, this clone was seen many times. The chain uses TRBV19 and TRBJ2-2, with 13 bases that match TRBD2. With V trimmed by 5 bases and J by 1 base, 4 bases remained unmatched. The CDR3 sequence is 17 residues long. CDR1 LNHDA and CDR2 SQIVND come from the germline V gene (reference sequence). CDR3 in DNA: TGTGCCAGTAGTGAGACTAGCGGGGGGCGGAACACCGGGGAGCTGTTTTTT. Translating gives CASSETSGGRNTGELFF.

The rearrangement links TRBV18 to TRBJ2-7; no firm D call. The CDR3 runs to 12 residues. V was pared by 0 bases and J by 3 bases, with 3 bases between. Germline loops: CDR1 KGHSH, CDR2 LQKENI. DNA of the CDR3: TGTGCCAGCTCACCACCGGGCTACGAGCAGTACTTC. Translating it yields CASSPPGYEQYF.

The sample holds many counts of this clone. The rearrangement links TRBV5-6 to TRBJ2-3; D call uncertain. V shed 1 base and J shed 2 bases, with 8 bases lying between them. This CDR3 is 14 amino acids long. Looked up from germline, CDR1 is SGHDT and CDR2 is YYEEEE. CDR3 DNA sequence: TGTGCCAGCAGCTTGCTACGAGTCACAGATACGCAGTATTTT. Translation gives CASSLLRVTDTQYF. Full variable domain (missing parts from reference TRBV5-6 and TRBJ2-3): DAGVTQSPTHLIKTRGQQVTLRCSPKSGHDTVSWYQQALGQGPQFIFQYYEEEERQRGNFPDRFSGHQFPNYSSELNVNALLLGDSALYLCASSLLRVTDTQYFGPGTRLTVL.

The V and J genes are TRBV5-4 and TRBJ2-7; 10 bases are shared with TRBD1. The junction had 7 bases not matched to a gene; V was cut back by 9 bases and J by 4 bases. Germline values: CDR1 SGHNT, CDR2 YYREEE (reference sequence). The CDR3 is 13 amino acids. The CDR3 here is CATNGQGVYEQYF. The CDR3 nucleotides are TGTGCCACTAACGGACAGGGGGTATACGAGCAGTACTTC.

The chain has TRBV9 and TRBJ2-2; D is undetermined. This CDR3 spans 15 amino acids. V was cut by 2 bases and J by 0 bases, with 8 bases left in between. Per germline, CDR1 SGDLS and CDR2 YYNGEE. DNA for the CDR3: TGTGCCAGCAGCGTGGGAAATCCGAACACCGGGGAGCTGTTTTTT. As protein: CASSVGNPNTGELFF.

This chain's CDR3 is CASSRAYRGSSYEQYF. In nucleotides, the CDR3 is TGTGCCAGCAGTCGCGCCTACAGGGGAAGCTCCTACGAGCAGTACTTC. J is TRBJ2-7 and V is TRBV27; 7 bases match TRBD1. J gave up 0 bases and V 5 bases, and 10 bases lay outside the gene matches. The length of the CDR3 is 16 residues. From germline, CDR1 is MNHEY and CDR2 SMNVEV (reference sequence).

The V call is TRBV27, the J call TRBJ1-5; D is uncertain. CDR1 is MNHEY, CDR2 SMNVEV, per germline (reference sequence). The ends were cut back, 6 bases at V and 2 bases at J, with 8 bases in the middle. The CDR3 has 13 residues. CDR3 loop: CASSLWRNQPQHF. CDR3 sequence (DNA): TGTGCCAGCAGCCTCTGGCGCAATCAGCCCCAGCATTTT.

This clone turned up a few times. The chain's CDR3 is CASRNDRVGGTDTQYF. Here the CDR3 DNA reads TGTGCCAGCAGAAACGACAGGGTGGGTGGCACAGATACGCAGTATTTT. This chain uses TRBV6-6 with TRBJ2-3; 7 bases match TRBD1. CDR1 and CDR2 (germline): MNHNY, SVGAGI (reference sequence). V shed 6 bases, J shed 1 base, and the junction held 10 bases outside the gene matches. CDR3 length: 16 residues.

The rearrangement joins TRBV7-2 to TRBJ2-3, with 14 nucleotides matching TRBD2. V lost 4 bases, J lost 1 base, and 7 bases stayed unmatched. The CDR3 sequence is 18 residues long. The germline V gene encodes CDR1 SGHTA and CDR2 FQGNSA. The DNA of the CDR3 is TGTGCCAGCAGCTGGGGACTAGCGGGGGACTCCCGCACAGATACGCAGTATTTT. Its translation: CASSWGLAGDSRTDTQYF. Combining the CDR3 with reference TRBV7-2 and TRBJ2-3 gives the whole variable domain GAGVSQSPSNKVTEKGKDVELRCDPISGHTALYWYRQSLGQGLEFLIYFQGNSAPDKSGLPSDRFSAERTGGSVSTLTIQRTQQEDSAVYLCASSWGLAGDSRTDTQYFGPGTRLTVL.

The chain joins TRBV5-8 to TRBJ1-1; D perhaps matches TRBD1 (6 bases). Trimming removed 2 bases at V and 9 bases at J, with 17 bases between. Germline values: CDR1 SGHTS, CDR2 YDEGEE. The CDR3 has 14 residues. CDR3 in DNA: TGTGCCAGCAGCTTTCCCGGGGGCGGATGGCAAGCTTTCTTT. This codes for CASSFPGGGWQAFF.